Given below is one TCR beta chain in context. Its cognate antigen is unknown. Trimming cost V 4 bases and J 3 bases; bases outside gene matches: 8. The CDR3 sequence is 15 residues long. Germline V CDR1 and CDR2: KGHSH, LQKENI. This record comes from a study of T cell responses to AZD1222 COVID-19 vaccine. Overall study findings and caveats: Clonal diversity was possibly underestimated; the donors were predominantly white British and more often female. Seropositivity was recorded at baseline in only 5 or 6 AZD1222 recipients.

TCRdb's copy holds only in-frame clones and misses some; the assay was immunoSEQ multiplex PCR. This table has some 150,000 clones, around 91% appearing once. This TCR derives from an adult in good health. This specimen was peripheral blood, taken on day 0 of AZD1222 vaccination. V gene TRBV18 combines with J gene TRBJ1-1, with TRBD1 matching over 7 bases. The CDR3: CASSLVGGRDTEAFF. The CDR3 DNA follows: TGTGCCAGCTCACTGGTAGGGGGCCGGGACACTGAAGCTTTCTTT. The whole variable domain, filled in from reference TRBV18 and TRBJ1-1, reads NAGVMQNPRHLVRRRGQEARLRCSPMKGHSHVYWYRQLPEEGLKFMVYLQKENIIDESGMPKERFSAEFPKEGPSILRIQQVVRGDSAAYFCASSLVGGRDTEAFFGQGTRLTVV.